This is a list of T cell receptor beta chains from one sample in a study of cytomegalovirus exposure and HLA in healthy donors. Some clones are missing from TCRdb's copy, which holds only in-frame ones; the method was immunoSEQ multiplex PCR. Of around 170,000 clones listed, more than 65% are singletons. The sample was PBMCs. Receptors originate from a woman between 45 and 60 years old in good health and CMV-seronegative. Both conserved end residues are part of each CDR3. Clone size, where shown, is once, few, many, or a class for clones that have expanded.

CDR3: CASSQGARKSFYNEQFF
J: TRBJ2-1
V: TRBV4-2
size: few

CDR3: CASSPYGADTQYF
J: TRBJ2-3
V: TRBV7-3
size: once

CDR3: CASQETDRGNYGYTF
J: TRBJ1-2
V: TRBV19
size: -

CDR3: CSAGTGESLHF
J: TRBJ1-6
V: TRBV20-1
size: -

CDR3: CASSNIFSGQGWNNQPQHF
J: TRBJ1-5
V: TRBV19
size: once

CDR3: CASTSGNNEQFF
J: TRBJ2-1
V: TRBV5-1
size: -

CDR3: CASSNFPGQGAKAFF
J: TRBJ1-1
V: TRBV6-5
size: -

CDR3: CAWSMNRGHGYTF
J: TRBJ1-2
V: TRBV30
size: -

CDR3: CAISGESGNTIYF
J: TRBJ1-3
V: TRBV10-3
size: -

CDR3: CASTPSGYTDTQYF
J: TRBJ2-3
V: TRBV2
size: -

CDR3: CASSLRGRTGSVAKNIQYF
J: TRBJ2-4
V: TRBV7-2
size: -

CDR3: CASSIWGRGSYGYTF
J: TRBJ1-2
V: TRBV19
size: -

CDR3: CASSVRGTANYGYTF
J: TRBJ1-2
V: TRBV7-2
size: -

CDR3: CASSPPGNTEAFF
J: TRBJ1-1
V: TRBV6-1
size: -

CDR3: CSAGRGWQFF
J: TRBJ2-1
V: TRBV20-1
size: -

CDR3: CASSEPSGRYYEQYF
J: -
V: TRBV6-1
size: -

CDR3: CASSQGYVGGAAETQYF
J: TRBJ2-5
V: TRBV4-3
size: -

CDR3: CASSESGVGELFF
J: TRBJ2-2
V: TRBV6-1
size: -

CDR3: CASSNRDTVYGYTF
J: TRBJ1-2
V: TRBV19
size: -

CDR3: CASSHRGQGAYEQYF
J: TRBJ2-7
V: TRBV4-3
size: -

CDR3: CAWSLGDSRYEQYF
J: TRBJ2-7
V: TRBV30
size: -

CDR3: CATSSRRGQETQYF
J: TRBJ2-5
V: TRBV15
size: few

CDR3: CASSLPRGRIYEQYF
J: TRBJ2-7
V: TRBV5-1
size: -

CDR3: CASSLRMGLVISNEQFF
J: TRBJ2-1
V: TRBV5-8
size: -

CDR3: CASSLPQRPFRDRPQETQYF
J: TRBJ2-5
V: TRBV11-3
size: -

CDR3: CASSVRVSYNEQFF
J: TRBJ2-1
V: TRBV5-1
size: -

CDR3: CASSQGFPNNEQFF
J: TRBJ2-1
V: TRBV14
size: once

CDR3: CSVHTGGTEAFF
J: TRBJ1-1
V: TRBV29-1
size: once

CDR3: CASSLVGTVGLRALNTEAFF
J: TRBJ1-1
V: TRBV5-1
size: -

CDR3: CASSTRQGGGLYSYNEQFF
J: TRBJ2-1
V: TRBV27
size: -

CDR3: CASRVSGDSNQPQHF
J: TRBJ1-5
V: TRBV6-1
size: -

CDR3: CASSFPVGTETQYF
J: TRBJ2-5
V: TRBV5-6
size: -

CDR3: CASSSRKRERKDTQYF
J: TRBJ2-3
V: TRBV7-2
size: -

CDR3: CASSRRAYEQYF
J: TRBJ2-7
V: TRBV7-9
size: -

CDR3: CASSPRDRDNEKLFF
J: TRBJ1-4
V: TRBV18
size: few

CDR3: CASSFSGNQPQHF
J: TRBJ1-5
V: TRBV19
size: once

CDR3: CASSLGQLNTGELFF
J: TRBJ2-2
V: TRBV7-3
size: once

CDR3: CASSPRGLAGWQETQYF
J: TRBJ2-5
V: TRBV14
size: -

CDR3: CASREGWRETQYF
J: TRBJ2-5
V: TRBV2
size: -

CDR3: CASSVAGWSGANVLTF
J: TRBJ2-6
V: TRBV9
size: -

CDR3: CASREDSRGNQPQHF
J: TRBJ1-5
V: TRBV2
size: -

CDR3: CASRRDSSRSPLHF
J: TRBJ1-6
V: TRBV5-6
size: few

CDR3: CSVKRGTGEGYGYTF
J: TRBJ1-2
V: TRBV29-1
size: -

CDR3: CASSSERGSNIQYF
J: TRBJ2-4
V: TRBV9
size: -

CDR3: CATSRGTSFRDTQYF
J: TRBJ2-3
V: TRBV15
size: -

CDR3: CASSEEGADTQYF
J: TRBJ2-3
V: TRBV6-5
size: -

CDR3: CASRQTRRQGTDTQYF
J: TRBJ2-3
V: TRBV7-9
size: few

CDR3: CATSRGTSGNYEQYF
J: TRBJ2-7
V: TRBV15
size: -

CDR3: CASTRWRVEGNTIYF
J: TRBJ1-3
V: TRBV23-1
size: -

CDR3: CASSSSLRVTGSSYNEQFF
J: TRBJ2-1
V: TRBV7-8
size: -